Listed here are 7 T cell receptor beta chains from one sample, sequenced in a study of T cells in women clearing cervical HPV infection. Assay used: immunoSEQ multiplex PCR; TCRdb lists only in-frame clones, some missing. The sample shows more than 15,000 clones, and roughly 10% sits with its ten largest clones. Sequenced sample: blood buffy coat. The receptors originated from a woman aged 18 to 75 with a cervical HPV16 infection that either progressed to CIN3+ or cleared (not recorded which).

Of note for this clone: Read sequence stops 3 residues before the CDR3 end, and the germline J gene provides the missing end. The chain couples TRBV20-1 to TRBJ2-1; 11 bases map to TRBD2. V gave up 5 bases and J gave up 2 bases; unmatched junction bases: 2. The germline V gene encodes CDR1 DFQATT and CDR2 SNEGSKA (reference sequence). This CDR3 comprises 14 residues. The CDR3 loop is CSADSGRAYNEQFF. Incomplete CDR3 DNA: TGCAGTGCTGATAGCGGGAGGGCCTACAATGAG.

To note about this clone: With the read ending 3 residues before the CDR3 end, the germline J gene is used to fill in that end. The chain uses TRBV19 and TRBJ2-1; 9 nucleotides agree with TRBD1. Germline V gene sequence: CDR1 LNHDA, CDR2 SQIVND (reference sequence). The CDR3 loop spans 13 amino acids. J gave up 9 bases and V 5 bases, and 5 bases lay outside the gene matches. Incomplete CDR3 DNA: TGTGCCAGTAGTCGGGACAGGGTCGGTGAG. It translates to CASSRDRVGE. The whole CDR3 sequence reads CASSRDRVGEQFF.

Turning to this clone: The read comes to an end 3 residues before the CDR3 does, leaving the germline J gene to fill in the end. The chain carries TRBV30 and TRBJ1-2, with D maybe TRBD1 (6 bases). The ends were cut back, 3 bases at V and 5 bases at J, with 10 bases in the middle. CDR1 and CDR2 (germline): GTSNPN, SVGIG (reference sequence). This CDR3 comprises 12 residues. CDR3 sequence reads: CAWSNGQYGYTF. Partial CDR3 DNA: TGTGCCTGGAGCAACGGACAGTATGGC.

Comments on this clone: From the germline J gene comes the end of the CDR3, since the read stops 3 residues before it. The chain links TRBV28 to TRBJ2-7, with TRBD1 matching 7 bases. The ends lost 9 bases at V and 2 bases at J; junction bases unmatched: 7. This CDR3 comprises 13 residues. Germline CDR1 is MDHEN and CDR2 is SYDVKM. The sequenced CDR3 bases are TGTGCCAGTGGACAGGTGTACCCCTACGAG. The encoded protein is CASGQVYPYE. In full, the CDR3 is CASGQVYPYEQYF.

Of note for this clone: Its ends do not fully match the called genes, so a read error is possible. The sequenced fragment ends 3 residues before the CDR3 boundary, so the rest is inferred from the germline J gene. The gene calls are TRBV5-1 and TRBJ1-1, with no clear D. CDR1 and CDR2 (germline): SGHRS, YFSETQ. The CDR3 is made up of 15 amino acids. The CDR3 region is CASCLGVLGNTEAFF. Partial CDR3 DNA: TGCGCCAGCTGCTTGGGCGTCCTCGGGAACACTGAA.

Turning to this clone: Read coverage stops 3 residues before the CDR3 terminus; the germline J gene supplies the remainder. V is TRBV6-4 and J is TRBJ2-1; D is unclear. The V end was cut by 2 bases, the J end by 2 bases, with 4 bases between. This CDR3 region has 13 residues. Germline CDR1 is MRHNA and CDR2 is SNTAGT. The CDR3 is CASSDAAYNEQFF. The sequenced CDR3 bases are TGTGCCAGCAGTGACGCAGCCTACAATGAG.

In regard to this clone: Read data end 3 residues before the CDR3 end; the end is taken from the germline J gene. The chain uses TRBV28 and TRBJ2-2; D gene uncertain. Germline V gives CDR1 MDHEN, CDR2 SYDVKM. V was trimmed by 1 base and J by 0 bases, leaving 15 bases between them. This CDR3 has 18 amino acids. CDR3 sequence: CASSLLADTTSNTGELFF. CDR3 DNA (partial): TGTGCCAGCAGTTTATTGGCCGACACCACCTCGAACACCGGGGAG. The entire variable domain, with the rest obtained from reference TRBV28 and TRBJ2-2, is as follows: DVKVTQSSRYLVKRTGEKVFLECVQDMDHENMFWYRQDPGLGLRLIYFSYDVKMKEKGDIPEGYSVSREKKERFSLILESASTNQTSMYLCASSLLADTTSNTGELFFGEGSRLTVL.